This TCR beta chain comes out of a study of blood T cells in healthy people across ages. Across the study: Per two T cells, about one barcoded beta molecule was captured through template switching. Study-wide results and limits: Both naive CD4+ cell counts and diversity were greater in long-lived donors than in aged donors. Expanded clonotype shifts may have been confounded, as the donors had an unknown CMV status.

Using a J-beta primer mix together with a sample-barcoded 5' primer, a second PCR was run for roughly 7 to 12 cycles. TCRdb ran MiXCR on the 5' RACE reads and lists one entry per CDR3 protein. This table has 1.8 million or so distinct CDR3 sequences, approximately 40% appearing once. Peripheral blood from each donor was collected in a volume of ten milliliters. On this clonotype itself: The antigen remains unidentified.

Germline V gives CDR1 LGHNA, CDR2 YSLEER. V lost 0 bases to trimming and J lost 13 bases; unmatched junction nucleotides: 16. The CDR3 totals 17 residues. The material sequenced was blood. The origin of this receptor is a human donor in good health. V usage is TRBV4-3 and J usage is TRBJ2-4, with 9 positions matching TRBD1. CDR3 DNA sequence: TGCGCCAGCAGCCAAGATTCCACCGGGACAGGGTCGGGAGAGCAGTACTTC. Its translation: CASSQDSTGTGSGEQYF.